This T cell receptor beta chain was sequenced for a study of T cell responses to AZD1222 COVID-19 vaccine. Clones were sequenced by immunoSEQ multiplex PCR, and TCRdb holds only the in-frame ones, with some missing. The table lists 80,000 to 95,000 clones, around 73% of them singletons. V gave up 2 bases and J gave up 10 bases, with 17 bases separating them. This CDR3 region has 14 residues. The germline V gene encodes CDR1 SNHLY and CDR2 FYNNEI. The rearrangement joins TRBV2 to TRBJ1-2; the D gene is possibly TRBD1 (5 bases). The source was peripheral blood, collected on day 0 of AZD1222 vaccination. This TCR was recovered from an adult in good health. Written as DNA, the CDR3 is TGTGCCAGCAGTGAACAGGGAGGTATCGAGGCCTACACCTTC. It codes for CASSEQGGIEAYTF.